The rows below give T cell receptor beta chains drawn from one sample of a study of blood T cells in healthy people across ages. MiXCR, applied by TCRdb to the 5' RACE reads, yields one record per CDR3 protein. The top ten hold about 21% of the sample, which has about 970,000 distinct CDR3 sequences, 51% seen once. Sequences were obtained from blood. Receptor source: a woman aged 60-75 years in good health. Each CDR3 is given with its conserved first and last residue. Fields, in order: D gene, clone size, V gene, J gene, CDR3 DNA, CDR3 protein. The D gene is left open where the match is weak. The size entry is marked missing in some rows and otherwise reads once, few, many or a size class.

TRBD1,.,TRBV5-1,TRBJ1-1,TGCGCCAGCAGCTCCACTACAGGGGGCGAGCGGGCTTTCTTT,CASSSTTGGERAFF
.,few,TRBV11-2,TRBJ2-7,TGTGCCAGCAGCACGGAAGGGGGTTACGAGCAGTACTTC,CASSTEGGYEQYF
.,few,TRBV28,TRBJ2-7,TGTGCCAGCAGTTTAGGAGGATACATCTACGAGCAGTACTTC,CASSLGGYIYEQYF
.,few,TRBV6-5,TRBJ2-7,TGTGCCAGCGGTGAAGGCGGCTCCTACGAGCAGTACTTC,CASGEGGSYEQYF
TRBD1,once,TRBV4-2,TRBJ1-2,TGTGCCAGCAGCCAAGAAGTGGGGACAGGGACTGGCTACACCTTC,CASSQEVGTGTGYTF
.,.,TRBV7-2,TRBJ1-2,TGTGCCAGCAGCTTAGCGCTGAGCAACTATGGCTACACCTTC,CASSLALSNYGYTF
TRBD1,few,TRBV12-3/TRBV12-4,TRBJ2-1,TGTGCCAGCAGTCTGTCTTCAGGGGGCGCCTACAATGAGCAGTTCTTC,CASSLSSGGAYNEQFF
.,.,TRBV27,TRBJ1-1,TGTGCCAGCAAGGGGAACACTGAAGCTTTCTTT,CASKGNTEAFF
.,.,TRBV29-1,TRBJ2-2,TGCAGCGTGCGAGCCGGGGGCACCGGGGAGCTGTTTTTT,CSVRAGGTGELFF
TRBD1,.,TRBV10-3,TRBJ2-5,TGTGCCATCAGTGACTCCGGGACAGGGGGAGAGACCCAGTACTTC,CAISDSGTGGETQYF
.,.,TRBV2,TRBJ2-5,TGTGCCAGCAGTGAACGTAGTGAGACCCAGTACTTC,CASSERSETQYF
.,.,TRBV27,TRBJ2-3,TGTGCCAGCAGTTTATCGCCAAGCGGGTCAGATACGCAGTATTTT,CASSLSPSGSDTQYF
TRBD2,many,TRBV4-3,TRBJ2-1,TGCGCCAGCAGCCAAGCACTAGCGCCTTACAATGAGCAGTTCTTC,CASSQALAPYNEQFF
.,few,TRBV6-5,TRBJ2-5,TGTGCCAGCAGTTACGAAGGGGGAGGGCCAGAGACCCAGTACTTC,CASSYEGGGPETQYF